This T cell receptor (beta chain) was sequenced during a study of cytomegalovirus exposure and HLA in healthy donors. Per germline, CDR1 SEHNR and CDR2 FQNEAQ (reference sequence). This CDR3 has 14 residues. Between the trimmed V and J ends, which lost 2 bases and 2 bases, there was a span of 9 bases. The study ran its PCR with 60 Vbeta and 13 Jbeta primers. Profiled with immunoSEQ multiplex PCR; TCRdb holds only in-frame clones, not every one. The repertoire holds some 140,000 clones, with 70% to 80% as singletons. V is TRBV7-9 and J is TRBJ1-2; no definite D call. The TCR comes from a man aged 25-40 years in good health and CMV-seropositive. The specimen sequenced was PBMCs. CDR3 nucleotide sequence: TGTGCCAGCAGCTTACGTTCACAGAACTATGGCTACACCTTC. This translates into CASSLRSQNYGYTF.